This T cell receptor (beta chain) comes out of a study of long-term antiretroviral therapy in people with HIV. Deletions cut 0 bases from V and 0 bases from J, with 10 bases between. The CDR3 runs 16 residues. The germline V gene encodes CDR1 SGHRS and CDR2 YFSETQ. This clone was counted between two and nine times. The antigen is undetermined. The immunoSEQ assay was v3.0, run at survey level. Clones were sequenced by immunoSEQ multiplex PCR, and TCRdb holds only the in-frame ones, with some missing. The data show about 50,000 clones, 80% to 90% seen once. Findings and caveats of the study: HIV repertoires spanned tighter CDR3 length ranges than controls did. All blood samples came from the years 2004 to 2017, possibly under older ART regimens.

The chain couples TRBV5-1 to TRBJ1-3; D might be TRBD1 (5 bases). The receptor was derived from a woman aged 18-29 years with HIV. Specimen: unsorted PBMCs, collected 0.8 years after starting antiretroviral therapy. CDR3 protein: CASSLGQPNSGNTIYF. In DNA form, the CDR3 reads TGCGCCAGCAGCTTGGGACAGCCTAACTCTGGAAACACCATATATTTT.